The rows below give T cell receptor beta chains drawn from one sample of a study of control samples from healthy donors and cancer patients. Generated by immunoSEQ multiplex PCR, the TCRdb table keeps only in-frame clones and is missing some. The sample holds approximately 100,000 clones, over 85% seen once. Sequenced material: blood. Receptors were obtained from a human donor in good health. The donor label of this sample is uncertain. The CDR3 runs from the conserved cysteine through the conserved F or W. The D gene is left open where the match is weak. Rows give clone size only sometimes, using once, few, many, or a class for an expanded clone.

CASSLIREETQYF TGTGCCAGCAGCTTGATTAGGGAAGAGACCCAGTACTTC TRBV5-6 - - TRBJ2-5
CASSMTGSNTGELFF TGTGCCAGCAGCATGACAGGGTCGAACACCGGGGAGCTGTTTTTT TRBV9 once TRBD1 TRBJ2-2
CASSLDPRAGAFF TGTGCCAGCAGCTTAGATCCTAGGGCCGGAGCTTTCTTT TRBV11-2 - - TRBJ1-1
CASSEQAGANIQYF TGTGCCAGCAGTGAACAGGCGGGCGCCAACATTCAGTACTTC TRBV6-1 - - TRBJ2-4
CASNQGDRGNEQFF TGTGCCAGCAACCAGGGGGACAGGGGTAATGAGCAGTTCTTC TRBV9 - TRBD1 TRBJ2-1
CASSLSSRASGQPQHF TGTGCCAGCAGCTTATCATCTCGGGCCTCGGGTCAGCCCCAGCATTTT TRBV7-8 - - TRBJ1-5
CASSLEGYPQETQYF TGTGCCAGCAGCTTGGAGGGATATCCTCAAGAGACCCAGTACTTC TRBV7-9 - - TRBJ2-5
CACGQGPGALHF TGTGCCTGCGGACAGGGCCCAGGGGCCCTCCACTTT TRBV30 - TRBD1 TRBJ1-6
CASSAQGQGRTEAFF TGTGCCAGCAGTGCCCAAGGACAGGGACGGACTGAAGCTTTCTTT TRBV6-4 - TRBD1 TRBJ1-1
CASSPGSGGYTF TGTGCCAGCTCACCGGGCAGCGGTGGCTACACCTTC TRBV18 few - TRBJ1-2
CASSVGGQGNYGYTF TGTGCCAGCAGCGTAGGGGGACAGGGCAACTATGGCTACACCTTC TRBV9 - TRBD1 TRBJ1-2
CASSPGTVSQYF TGTGCCAGCAGCCCCGGGACGGTCTCGCAGTATTTT TRBV11-2 once - TRBJ2-3
CASSYDRARSGNTIYF TGTGCCAGCAGTTACGATCGGGCAAGGTCTGGAAACACCATATATTTT TRBV6-6 - - TRBJ1-3
CASSLSAGGETQYF TGCGCCAGCAGCTTGTCAGCGGGGGGGGAGACCCAGTACTTC TRBV5-1 - TRBD2 TRBJ2-5
CASSPNSGTGNSPLHF TGTGCCAGCTCACCCAACTCCGGGACAGGGAATTCACCCCTCCACTTT TRBV18 - TRBD1 TRBJ1-6
CASSWDRVNTGELFF TGTGCCAGCAGCTGGGACAGGGTTAACACCGGGGAGCTGTTTTTT TRBV5-5 - TRBD1 TRBJ2-2
CASSSGWGYTEAFF TGTGCCAGCAGCTCAGGCTGGGGATACACTGAAGCTTTCTTT TRBV11-1 - - TRBJ1-1
CASSEALGPYEQYF TGTGCCAGCAGTGAAGCGCTTGGGCCCTACGAGCAGTACTTC TRBV6-1 once - TRBJ2-7
CASPGQGARETQYF TGTGCCAGTCCGGGACAGGGGGCGCGGGAGACCCAGTACTTC TRBV11-2 once TRBD1 TRBJ2-5
CASSRLGDTQYF TGTGCCAGCAGTCGTTTAGGAGATACGCAGTATTTT TRBV9 - - TRBJ2-3
CASGLDSYEQYF TGTGCTAGTGGTTTGGACAGCTACGAGCAGTACTTC TRBV12-5 - - TRBJ2-7
CASSYFPNTGELFF TGTGCCAGCAGTTACTTCCCTAACACCGGGGAGCTGTTTTTT TRBV6-2/TRBV6-3 - - TRBJ2-2
CASSPLRQPNYGYTF TGTGCCAGTAGTCCCTTGAGACAGCCTAACTATGGCTACACCTTC TRBV19 - - TRBJ1-2
CASSIQRGTEAFF TGTGCCAGTAGTATCCAACGGGGAACTGAAGCTTTCTTT TRBV19 - - TRBJ1-1
CASSQAPGATDTQYF TGCGCCAGCAGCCAAGCCCCCGGTGCCACAGATACGCAGTATTTT TRBV4-3 - - TRBJ2-3
CASSYGTEGNTGELFF TGCGCCAGCAGCTACGGGACAGAAGGGAACACCGGGGAGCTGTTTTTT TRBV5-1 - TRBD1 TRBJ2-2
CASSLMMNTEAFF TGTGCCAGTAGCTTGATGATGAACACTGAGGCTTTCTTT TRBV19 - - TRBJ1-1